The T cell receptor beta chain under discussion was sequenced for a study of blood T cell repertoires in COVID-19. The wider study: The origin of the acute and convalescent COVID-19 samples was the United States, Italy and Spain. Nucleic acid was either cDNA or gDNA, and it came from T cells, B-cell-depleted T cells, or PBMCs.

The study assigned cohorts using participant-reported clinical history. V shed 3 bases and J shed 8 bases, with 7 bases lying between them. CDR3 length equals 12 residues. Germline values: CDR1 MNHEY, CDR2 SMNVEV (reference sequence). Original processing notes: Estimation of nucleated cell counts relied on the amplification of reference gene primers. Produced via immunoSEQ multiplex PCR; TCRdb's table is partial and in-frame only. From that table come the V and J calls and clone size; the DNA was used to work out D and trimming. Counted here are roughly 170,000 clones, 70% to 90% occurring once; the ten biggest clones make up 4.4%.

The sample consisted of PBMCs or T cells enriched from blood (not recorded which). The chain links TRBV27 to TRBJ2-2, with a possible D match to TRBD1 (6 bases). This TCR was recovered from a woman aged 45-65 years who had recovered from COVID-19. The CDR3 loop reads CASSFQGGELFF. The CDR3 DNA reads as TGTGCCAGCAGTTTCCAGGGGGGGGAGCTGTTTTTT.